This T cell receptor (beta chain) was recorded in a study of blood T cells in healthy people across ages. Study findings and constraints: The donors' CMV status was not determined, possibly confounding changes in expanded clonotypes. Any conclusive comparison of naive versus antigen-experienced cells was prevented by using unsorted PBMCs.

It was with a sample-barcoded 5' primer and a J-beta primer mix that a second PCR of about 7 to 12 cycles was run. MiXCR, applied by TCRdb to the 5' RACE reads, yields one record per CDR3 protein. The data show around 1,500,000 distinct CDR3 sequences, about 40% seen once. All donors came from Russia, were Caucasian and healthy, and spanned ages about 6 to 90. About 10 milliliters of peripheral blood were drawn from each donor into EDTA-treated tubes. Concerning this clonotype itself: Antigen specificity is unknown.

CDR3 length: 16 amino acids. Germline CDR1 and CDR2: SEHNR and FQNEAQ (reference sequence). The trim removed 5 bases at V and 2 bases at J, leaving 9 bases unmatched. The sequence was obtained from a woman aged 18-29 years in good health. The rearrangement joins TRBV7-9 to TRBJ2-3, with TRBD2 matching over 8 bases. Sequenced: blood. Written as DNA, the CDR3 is TGTGCCAGCAGCCCGCCCACTAGCGGATACACAGATACGCAGTATTTT. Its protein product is CASSPPTSGYTDTQYF. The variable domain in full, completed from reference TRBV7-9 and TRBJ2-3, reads DTGVSQNPRHKITKRGQNVTFRCDPISEHNRLYWYRQTLGQGPEFLTYFQNEAQLEKSRLLSDRFSAERPKGSFSTLEIQRTEQGDSAMYLCASSPPTSGYTDTQYFGPGTRLTVL.